The text below deals with one T cell receptor beta chain. These data belong to a study of blood T cell repertoires in COVID-19. Turning to the study itself: Samples taken during acute and convalescent COVID-19 were collected in the United States, Italy and Spain. The cDNA or gDNA used as material had been derived from T cells, B-cell-depleted T cells, or PBMCs.

Original handling: Nucleated cell counts were estimated from reference gene primer amplification. Sequencing was performed with immunoSEQ multiplex PCR; in TCRdb, only in-frame clones are kept and a portion is missing. V, J and clone size derive from that table, while D and trimming were established from the DNA sequence. The sample includes 150,000 to 200,000 clones, 80% to 90% of them seen just once. Sequenced input: peripheral blood. This TCR came from a man in his fifties or sixties with acute or convalescent COVID-19.

CDR3 nucleotides: TGCAGCGTTGATGTAACAGATGGCTACACCTTC. It translates to CSVDVTDGYTF. The V and J genes are TRBV29-1 and TRBJ1-2, with unresolved D. The CDR3 sequence is 11 residues long. The V end was cut by 3 bases, the J end by 6 bases, with 8 bases between. CDR1 and CDR2 (germline): SQVTM, ANQGSEA.